This TCR beta chain was recorded in a study of a mutant IDH1 vaccine in newly diagnosed glioma. Study-wide context: The initiation of vaccination occurred 4-6 weeks after radiotherapy alone, or with temozolomide cycles. Patients arrived already treated with radiotherapy, temozolomide, or both, most having had both. Sex among treated patients split approximately 62% male, roughly 38% female; mean age was roughly 40 years.

Method: immunoSEQ multiplex PCR; TCRdb's copy keeps in-frame clones and lacks some. The sample yields over 30,000 clones, around 85% seen once. The CDR3 is 13 residues long. V gave up 3 bases and J gave up 7 bases, with 10 bases separating them. Germline V gives CDR1 MNHEY, CDR2 SMNVEV (reference sequence). For this clone: The antigen is unknown.

Overall study results and limits: About 92% of patients showed vaccine-induced immune responses across multiple MHC alleles.

Regarding time point: week 5, during vaccination. All doses held 300 ug of mutant IDH1 20-mer peptide, with topical imiquimod. The sample was PBMCs, taken from a glioma patient whose treatment included an IDH1 peptide vaccine. The sequence derives from a man in his thirties or forties with glioma. The chain joins TRBV27 to TRBJ2-1; D is ambiguous. The CDR3 spells CASSFLGPNEQFF. The CDR3 DNA reads as TGTGCCAGCAGTTTCCTCGGGCCGAATGAGCAGTTCTTC.